Included here is one TCR beta chain sequence, with context. Here the CDR3 omits its conserved ending phenylalanine or tryptophan, so a read error is the likely source. No DNA is shown, since the ends of the CDR3 on it are uncertain; the CDR3 is the one TCRdb lists. The data derive from a study of CD8+CD57+ T cells in acquired aplastic anemia. According to the study, genomic DNA was the template for TCR beta VDJ and CDR3 profiling. TCRdb independently ran MiXCR on the reads; one entry per CDR3 protein. The profile shows 400,000 to 450,000 distinct CDR3 sequences, 65% to 80% of them singletons. CDR1 SGHVS and CDR2 FQNEAQ come from the germline V gene. A total of 11 residues make up the CDR3, ends included.

Sequencing input: sorted CD4+, CD8+, or CD8+CD57+ T cells (not recorded which) from PBMCs. The chain uses TRBV7-8 and TRBJ2-7; the DNA was not compared with TRBD1, the D call given in the table. This TCR came from a human donor in good health, serving as a control. This chain's CDR3 is CASSLLGWVRD.